The rows below give T cell receptor beta chains drawn from one sample of a study of blood T cell repertoires in COVID-19. Data came from immunoSEQ multiplex PCR; TCRdb stores just in-frame clones and leaves some out. This sample has 200,000 to 250,000 clones, with approximately 90% found just once. Sample: peripheral blood. The source of these receptors is a man aged 80 or over with acute or convalescent COVID-19. The CDR3 runs from the conserved cysteine through the conserved F or W. A D gene is named only where the DNA matches it firmly. Clone size appears in some rows only: once, few, many, or a class for an expanded clone.

-,TRBV18,-,TRBJ2-1,CASTLRLVLPSSSYNEQFF,TGTGCCAGCACGCTCCGCCTAGTCCTACCATCTAGCTCCTACAATGAGCAGTTCTTC
-,TRBV3-1/TRBV3-2,-,TRBJ2-7,CASSQDRGPSLEQYF,TGTGCCAGCAGCCAAGATCGAGGGCCATCCCTAGAGCAGTACTTC
-,TRBV24-1,-,TRBJ1-2,CATSETAMRGYTF,TGTGCCACCTCCGAGACAGCCATGAGGGGCTACACCTTC
-,TRBV6-2/TRBV6-3,-,TRBJ2-2,CASSWTANTGELFF,TGTGCCAGCAGTTGGACTGCGAACACCGGGGAGCTGTTTTTT
-,TRBV29-1,-,TRBJ1-1,CSTTGLNTEAFF,TGCAGCACAACAGGGTTAAACACTGAAGCTTTCTTT
-,TRBV19,TRBD2,TRBJ2-3,CASRSTASGVSDTQYF,TGTGCCAGTAGATCTACCGCTAGCGGGGTGTCAGATACGCAGTATTTT
-,TRBV12-5,-,TRBJ2-1,CASGLVQGGREVYNEQFF,TGTGCTAGTGGTTTGGTACAGGGGGGGCGGGAAGTTTACAATGAGCAGTTCTTC
-,TRBV19,-,TRBJ1-6,CASQHTGLNSPLHF,TGTGCCTCCCAACATACAGGGTTAAATTCACCCCTCCACTTT
-,TRBV2,-,TRBJ1-6,CASSESGSYNSPLHF,TGTGCCAGCAGTGAGTCGGGCTCCTATAATTCACCCCTCCACTTT
-,TRBV5-6,-,TRBJ2-1,CASSQGSGDWEQFF,TGTGCCAGCAGCCAGGGGTCCGGGGATTGGGAGCAGTTCTTC
few,TRBV29-1,TRBD2,TRBJ2-1,CSVGGSSGRGYNEQFF,TGCAGCGTTGGAGGGTCTAGCGGGAGGGGGTACAATGAGCAGTTCTTC
-,TRBV5-8,-,TRBJ2-2,CASSFGGNTGELFF,TGTGCCAGCAGCTTCGGGGGGAACACCGGGGAGCTGTTTTTT
-,TRBV7-2,-,TRBJ2-7,CASSLLGGANYEQYF,TGTGCCAGCAGCTTACTTGGGGGGGCCAACTACGAGCAGTACTTC
-,TRBV7-3,TRBD1,TRBJ2-3,CASSLFLSNRGADTQYF,TGTGCCAGCAGCTTATTTTTGTCCAACAGGGGGGCAGATACGCAGTATTTT
-,TRBV30,TRBD2,TRBJ2-1,CAWRAPTGLAGDHYNEQFF,TGTGCCTGGAGGGCACCAACGGGACTAGCGGGAGACCACTACAATGAGCAGTTCTTC
-,TRBV3-1/TRBV3-2,-,TRBJ1-1,CASSQVGASTEAFF,TGTGCCAGCAGCCAAGTAGGAGCCAGCACTGAAGCTTTCTTT
-,TRBV5-1,TRBD1,TRBJ2-5,CASSPTGGALETQYF,TGCGCCAGCAGCCCGACAGGGGGCGCTTTGGAGACCCAGTACTTC
-,TRBV10-3,TRBD1,TRBJ1-2,CAIRQPGQGYGYTF,TGTGCCATCAGGCAACCGGGACAGGGGTATGGCTACACCTTC
-,TRBV27,-,TRBJ1-5,CASRGATGGNQPQHF,TGTGCCAGCAGGGGTGCAACGGGGGGCAATCAGCCCCAGCATTTT
-,TRBV24-1,-,TRBJ2-1,CATSDHHGNNEQFF,TGTGCCACCAGTGACCACCACGGGAACAATGAGCAGTTCTTC
-,TRBV18,-,TRBJ1-1,CASSPRGNTEAFF,TGTGCCAGCTCACCTCGGGGGAACACTGAAGCTTTCTTT
once,TRBV3-1/TRBV3-2,-,TRBJ2-1,CASSLSPLLANEQFF,TGTGCCAGCAGCCTGTCCCCCCTACTAGCAAATGAGCAGTTCTTC
-,TRBV27,TRBD1,TRBJ1-6,CASSKRTGSSYNSPLHF,TGTGCCAGCAGTAAACGGACAGGGAGCTCCTATAATTCACCCCTCCACTTT